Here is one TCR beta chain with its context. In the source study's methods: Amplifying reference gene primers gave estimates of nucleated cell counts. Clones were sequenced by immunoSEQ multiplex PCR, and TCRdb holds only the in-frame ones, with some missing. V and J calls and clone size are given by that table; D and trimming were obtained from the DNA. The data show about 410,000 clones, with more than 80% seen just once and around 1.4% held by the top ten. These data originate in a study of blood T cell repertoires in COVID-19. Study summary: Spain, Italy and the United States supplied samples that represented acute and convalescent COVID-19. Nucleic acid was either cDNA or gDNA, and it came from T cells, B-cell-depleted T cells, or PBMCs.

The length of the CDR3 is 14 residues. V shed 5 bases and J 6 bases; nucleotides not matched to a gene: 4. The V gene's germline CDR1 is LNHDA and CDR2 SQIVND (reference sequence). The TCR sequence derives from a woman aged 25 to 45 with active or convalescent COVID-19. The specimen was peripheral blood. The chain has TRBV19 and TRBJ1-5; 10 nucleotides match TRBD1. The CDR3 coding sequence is TGTGCCAGTAGTGATAGGACAGGGGGTCAGCCCCAGCATTTT. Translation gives CASSDRTGGQPQHF.